This TCR beta chain was sequenced for a study of T cell responses to AZD1222 COVID-19 vaccine. The study's findings and limits: Of the AZD1222 recipients, only 5 or 6 were seropositive at baseline. Repertoires were obtained solely post-peak T cell response. Of spike-specific TCRs, nearly half reportedly target regions left unmutated in variants. Clonal diversity was possibly underestimated; the donors were predominantly white British and more often female.

As regards this clone: Antigen specificity is unknown.

V gave up 4 bases and J gave up 0 bases; unmatched junction bases: 8. CDR1 and CDR2 (germline): SEHNR, FQNEAQ (reference sequence). This CDR3 contains 16 residues. Assay: immunoSEQ multiplex PCR; the TCRdb copy retains only in-frame clones and omits some. The sample lists around 130,000 clones; 85% to 95% were seen once. This rearrangement joins TRBV7-9 to TRBJ2-7, with 8 bases fitting TRBD2. The clonotype comes from an adult in good health. Source: peripheral blood, taken on day 0 of AZD1222 vaccination. The CDR3 DNA reads TGTGCCAGCAGCTCCTTGCTTAGCGGGAACTCCTACGAGCAGTACTTC. Its translation is CASSSLLSGNSYEQYF.